This TCR beta chain was observed in a study of cytomegalovirus exposure and HLA in healthy donors. Findings and limits, study-wide: Fewer N-insertions than the roughly 630-donor mean were reportedly shown by an Asian-associated ancestry cluster in a later analysis.

Primers: 60 Vbeta forward and 13 Jbeta reverse. Only in-frame clones appear in the TCRdb table, and some are missing; sequencing was by immunoSEQ multiplex PCR. The sample lists around 150,000 clones, around 80% occurring once. Regarding this clone: The antigen remains undetermined.

At the time of sampling, donors were nominally healthy, though unrecorded immune exposures were likely. The sequenced sample consisted of PBMCs. The sequence was collected from a man in his forties or fifties in good health and CMV-seronegative.

CDR3 sequence: CASSLWTGAGTEAFF. The CDR3 DNA follows: TGTGCCAGCAGCTTGTGGACAGGGGCAGGAACTGAAGCTTTCTTT. The chain uses TRBV9 and TRBJ1-1; TRBD1 matches at 9 bases. Germline V gene sequence: CDR1 SGDLS, CDR2 YYNGEE. This CDR3 spans 15 amino acids. V trimming: 4 bases; J trimming: 5 bases; junction bases outside the gene matches: 9.